This T cell receptor (beta chain) came from a study of blood T cell repertoires in COVID-19. Method: immunoSEQ multiplex PCR; TCRdb's copy keeps in-frame clones and lacks some. Of roughly 190,000 clones listed, roughly 86% are singletons. This CDR3 spans 16 amino acids. J gave up 3 bases and V 3 bases, and 4 bases lay outside the gene matches. Germline loops: CDR1 MGHRA, CDR2 YSYEKL. The chain carries TRBV4-1 and TRBJ2-3; 12 bases are a match to TRBD2. Sequencing was performed on peripheral blood. This receptor was identified in a woman in her 70s with active or convalescent COVID-19. The CDR3 sequence is CASSQEGTSGTDTQYF. DNA of the CDR3: TGCGCCAGCAGCCAGGAGGGGACTAGCGGGACAGATACGCAGTATTTT.